This TCR beta chain was recovered during a study of T cell responses to AZD1222 COVID-19 vaccine. This clone showed up just a few times. What it binds is not known. Regarding the study as a whole: Among vaccine-associated CD4 TCRs, coverage spanned spike, with dominance at 160-218 and 743-854.

Clones were sequenced by immunoSEQ multiplex PCR, and TCRdb holds only the in-frame ones, with some missing. This table holds about 49,000 clones, more than 65% found once. Looked up from germline, CDR1 is SGHAT and CDR2 is FQNNGV. V was pared by 3 bases and J by 4 bases, with 12 bases between. The CDR3 spans 14 residues. This chain connects TRBV11-2 to TRBJ1-1; D call uncertain. The receptor was derived from an adult in good health. Sample: peripheral blood, taken on day 0 of MenACWY control vaccination. The CDR3 region is CASSFGSRSTEAFF. The CDR3 DNA is TGTGCCAGCAGCTTCGGCTCGCGGTCCACTGAAGCTTTCTTT.